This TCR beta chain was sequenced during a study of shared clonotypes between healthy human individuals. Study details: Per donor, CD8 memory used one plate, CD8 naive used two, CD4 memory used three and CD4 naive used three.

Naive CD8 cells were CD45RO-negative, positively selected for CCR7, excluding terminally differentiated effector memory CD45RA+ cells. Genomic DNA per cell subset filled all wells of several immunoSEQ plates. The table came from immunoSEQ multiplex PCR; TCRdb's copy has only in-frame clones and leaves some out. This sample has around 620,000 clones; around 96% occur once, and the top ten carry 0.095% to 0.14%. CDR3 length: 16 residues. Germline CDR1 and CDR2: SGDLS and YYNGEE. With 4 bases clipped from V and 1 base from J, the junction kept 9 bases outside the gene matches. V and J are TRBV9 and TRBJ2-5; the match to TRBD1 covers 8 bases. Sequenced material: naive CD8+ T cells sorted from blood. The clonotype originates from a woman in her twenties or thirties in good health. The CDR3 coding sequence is TGTGCCAGCAGCCCCCGGACAGGGCTCCTCCAAGAGACCCAGTACTTC. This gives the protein CASSPRTGLLQETQYF.